This entry concerns a single T cell receptor beta chain. The antigen remains unidentified. Repertoires were generated with immunoSEQ multiplex PCR, while TCRdb's copy carries only in-frame clones and drops some. The sample yields fewer than 150,000 clones, more than 75% seen once. This entry belongs to a study of T cell responses to AZD1222 COVID-19 vaccine. Germline V gives CDR1 SGHTA, CDR2 FQGTGA. This CDR3 is built from 15 residues. J lost 3 bases, V lost 5 bases, and 4 bases had no gene match. Study observations and caveats: Baseline testing showed seropositivity in only a handful of AZD1222 recipients. Most donors were white British, females outnumbered males, and clonal diversity was possibly underestimated.

This clonotype was sampled from an adult in good health. V and J are TRBV7-3 and TRBJ2-6; TRBD1 matches 7 bases. Sequenced here: peripheral blood, sampled on day 0 of AZD1222 vaccination. CDR3: CASSVQGYGANVLTF. DNA for the CDR3: TGTGCCAGCAGCGTACAGGGGTATGGGGCCAACGTCCTGACTTTC. Complete variable domain (other parts from reference TRBV7-3 and TRBJ2-6): GAGVSQTPSNKVTEKGKYVELRCDPISGHTALYWYRQSLGQGPEFLIYFQGTGAADDSGLPNDRFFAVRPEGSVSTLKIQRTERGDSAVYLCASSVQGYGANVLTFGAGSRLTVL.